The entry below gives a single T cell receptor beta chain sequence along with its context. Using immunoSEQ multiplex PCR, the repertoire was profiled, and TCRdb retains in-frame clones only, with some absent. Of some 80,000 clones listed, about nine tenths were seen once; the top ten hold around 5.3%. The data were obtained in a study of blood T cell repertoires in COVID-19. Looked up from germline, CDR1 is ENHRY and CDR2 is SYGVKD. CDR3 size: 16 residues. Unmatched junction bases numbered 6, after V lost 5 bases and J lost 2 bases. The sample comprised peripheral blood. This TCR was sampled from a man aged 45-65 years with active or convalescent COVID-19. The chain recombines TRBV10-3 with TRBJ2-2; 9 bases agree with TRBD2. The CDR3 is CAISPSGGINTGELFF. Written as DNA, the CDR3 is TGTGCCATCAGTCCAAGCGGGGGGATTAACACCGGGGAGCTGTTTTTT.